This T cell receptor (beta chain) was sequenced in a study of blood T cell repertoires in COVID-19. On the study more broadly: Collection of acute and convalescent COVID-19 samples took place in the United States, Italy and Spain.

Here immunoSEQ multiplex PCR was the method, and the copy in TCRdb shows in-frame clones only, minus some. The table includes 200,000 to 250,000 clones, approximately 80% detected once. Trimming removed 1 base at V and 0 bases at J, with 9 bases between. From germline, CDR1 is LGHDT and CDR2 YNNKEL (reference sequence). The CDR3 totals 15 residues. The source is a man aged 25-45 years who had recovered from COVID-19. Sequencing input: peripheral blood. This chain joins TRBV3-1 (or the pseudogene TRBV3-2) and TRBJ1-1; D ambiguous. In DNA form, the CDR3 reads TGTGCCAGCAGCCAAGTTTTCGGAGTGAACACTGAAGCTTTCTTT. Its translation: CASSQVFGVNTEAFF.